These 30 T cell receptor beta chains share one sample of origin, sequenced in a study of blood T cell repertoires in COVID-19. Data came from immunoSEQ multiplex PCR; TCRdb stores just in-frame clones and leaves some out. The sample consists of 87,000 or so clones, roughly 90% of them appearing once. Sample: peripheral blood. The receptor set was obtained from a woman between 45 and 65 years old with active or convalescent COVID-19.

This clone was seen more than once but under ten times. The chain carries TRBV19 and TRBJ1-4; the D is unclear. The germline V gene has CDR1 LNHDA and CDR2 SQIVND (reference sequence). Trimming cost V 2 bases and J 5 bases, with 12 bases left between them. This CDR3 region has 15 residues. This CDR3 reads CASSITTRTNEKLFF. The DNA for the CDR3 is TGTGCCAGTAGTATAACGACACGTACGAATGAAAAACTGTTTTTT.

The chain has TRBV15 and TRBJ2-2; maybe TRBD2 (6 bases). CDR3 length equals 14 residues. V gave up 0 bases and J gave up 6 bases, with 8 bases separating them. CDR1 and CDR2 from the germline V gene are LNHNV and YYDKDF (reference sequence). The CDR3 coding sequence is TGTGCCACCAGCAGAGAACTAGCTGCCGGGGAGCTGTTTTTT. This gives the protein CATSRELAAGELFF.

This chain joins TRBV19 and TRBJ2-7; TRBD1 agrees at 7 bases. CDR3 length: 14 amino acids. Germline lookup yields CDR1 LNHDA and CDR2 SQIVND (reference sequence). The junction had 7 bases not matched to a gene; V was cut back by 5 bases and J by 3 bases. The CDR3 spells CASSETGSVYEQYF. The CDR3 bases are TGTGCCAGTAGTGAGACAGGGAGTGTCTACGAGCAGTACTTC.

The chain employs TRBV30 and TRBJ2-7; perhaps TRBD1 as D (6 bases). V was pared by 4 bases and J by 6 bases, with 19 bases between. The V gene's germline CDR1 is GTSNPN and CDR2 SVGIG (reference sequence). The CDR3 sequence is 14 residues long. The CDR3 region is CAWKRQGPSGEQYF. Here the CDR3 DNA reads TGTGCCTGGAAGCGTCAGGGGCCGTCCGGCGAGCAGTACTTC.

The CDR3 loop reads CASSQERAGLQETQYF. The DNA for the CDR3 is TGTGCCAGCAGCCAAGAAAGAGCAGGCCTCCAAGAGACCCAGTACTTC. The V call is TRBV4-2, the J call TRBJ2-5, with D unresolved. In germline, CDR1 is LGHNA, CDR2 YNFKEQ. V gave up 0 bases and J gave up 1 base, with 12 bases separating them. The length of the CDR3 is 16 residues.

This clone was observed a handful of times. The gene calls are TRBV13 and TRBJ1-5; D uncertain. V was pared by 0 bases and J by 4 bases, with 7 bases between. The CDR3 length is 14 residues. Looked up from germline, CDR1 is PRHDT and CDR2 is FYEKMQ (reference sequence). The CDR3 DNA is TGTGCCAGCAGCTTAGGCCAGACTAATCAGCCCCAGCATTTT. Encoded protein: CASSLGQTNQPQHF. The full variable domain, in which reference TRBV13 and TRBJ1-5 provide the parts outside the CDR3, is AAGVIQSPRHLIKEKRETATLKCYPIPRHDTVYWYQQGPGQDPQFLISFYEKMQSDKGSIPDRFSAQQFSDYHSELNMSSLELGDSALYFCASSLGQTNQPQHFGDGTRLSIL.

The chain employs TRBV5-5 and TRBJ1-2, with TRBD1 as a possible D gene (5 bases). The germline gives CDR1 SGHKS, CDR2 YYEKEE (reference sequence). Trimming removed 4 bases from V and 2 bases from J, with 15 bases in between. This CDR3 spans 15 amino acids. The CDR3 coding sequence is TGTGCCAGCAGCCCAGGGCATATCATGAACTATGGCTACACCTTC. Protein sequence: CASSPGHIMNYGYTF.

The table lists this clone with a few counts. The chain recombines TRBV25-1 with TRBJ2-1, with 10 bases matching TRBD1. This CDR3 comprises 18 residues. Germline CDR1 is MGHDK and CDR2 is SYGVNS. With V trimmed by 5 bases and J by 0 bases, 10 bases remained unmatched. CDR3 DNA sequence: TGTGCCAGCAGTCCCGGGACAGGGGATTCTAACTCCTACAATGAGCAGTTCTTC. Protein sequence: CASSPGTGDSNSYNEQFF.

CDR3 in DNA: TGTGCCTGGAGGGCAGCGGGGGGGTACAATGAGCAGTTCTTC. It specifies CAWRAAGGYNEQFF. The chain joins TRBV30 to TRBJ2-1; 10 nucleotides line up with TRBD2. The CDR3 spans 14 residues. Trimming removed 3 bases from V and 4 bases from J; junction bases left unmatched: 3. Germline V gene sequence: CDR1 GTSNPN, CDR2 SVGIG (reference sequence).

The gene calls are TRBV5-1 and TRBJ2-3, with 8 bases that match TRBD2. This CDR3 is 14 amino acids long. Germline V CDR1 and CDR2: SGHRS, YFSETQ. The trim removed 4 bases at V and 7 bases at J, leaving 8 bases unmatched. The CDR3 loop is CASSHGLATNTQYF. In DNA form, the CDR3 reads TGCGCCAGCAGCCATGGACTAGCCACCAATACGCAGTATTTT.

This rearrangement joins TRBV9 to TRBJ1-5; no reliable D call. Germline V gene lookup returns CDR1 SGDLS and CDR2 YYNGEE. There are 14 residues in the CDR3. Between the trimmed V and J ends, which lost 3 bases and 3 bases, there was a span of 10 bases. The CDR3 nucleotides read TGTGCCAGCAGCGACTCGGGAAACAATCAGCCCCAGCATTTT. This gives the protein CASSDSGNNQPQHF.

This sequence joins TRBV2 and TRBJ1-4; D gene uncertain. The CDR3 is made up of 15 amino acids. Germline V gives CDR1 SNHLY, CDR2 FYNNEI. V dropped 9 bases and J dropped 0 bases, with 14 bases sitting between them. CDR3 residues: CASRSTGTTNEKLFF. CDR3 nucleotide sequence: TGTGCCAGTCGGTCGACCGGGACAACTAATGAAAAACTGTTTTTT.

As DNA, the CDR3 is TGTGCCAGCAGGAAATTAGATAGCAATCAGCCCCAGCATTTT. This codes for CASRKLDSNQPQHF. J is TRBJ1-5 and V is TRBV6-5, with D unresolved. Germline CDR1 MNHEY, CDR2 SVGAGI. CDR3 size: 14 residues. V lost 6 bases and J lost 0, with 9 bases in between.

Only one count was recorded for this clone. CDR3 amino acids: CASSQGSLRGRNEQFF. DNA of the CDR3: TGCGCCAGCAGCCAAGGGTCCCTCAGGGGTCGCAATGAGCAGTTCTTC. The V gene is TRBV4-3, the J gene TRBJ2-1; perhaps TRBD1 as D (6 bases). The CDR3 loop spans 16 amino acids. V was shortened by 1 base and J by 6 bases, with 16 bases between the two germline ends. CDR1 LGHNA and CDR2 YSLEER come from the germline V gene.

V gene TRBV6-6 combines with J gene TRBJ2-5; 7 positions match TRBD1. With 5 bases clipped from V and 2 bases from J, the junction kept 5 bases outside the gene matches. The germline gives CDR1 MNHNY, CDR2 SVGAGI (reference sequence). The CDR3 sequence is 14 residues long. The CDR3 loop reads CASSPRQGQETQYF. The CDR3 DNA reads TGTGCCAGCAGTCCCCGACAGGGACAAGAGACCCAGTACTTC.

The rearrangement joins TRBV11-2 to TRBJ1-2; D ambiguous. Looked up from germline, CDR1 is SGHAT and CDR2 is FQNNGV. The CDR3 is made up of 12 amino acids. Trimming took 8 bases from V and 3 from J, leaving 10 bases between them. CDR3 bases: TGTGCCAGCTGGAGAGGTCACTATGGCTACACCTTC. Protein: CASWRGHYGYTF.

The chain employs TRBV5-8 and TRBJ1-5; D is undetermined. Trimming took 4 bases from V and 4 from J, leaving 15 bases between them. Looked up from germline, CDR1 is SGHTS and CDR2 is YDEGEE. The CDR3 covers 15 residues. The CDR3, as DNA: TGTGCCAGCAGCCCTGGAGGGCTCAATAATCAGCCCCAGCATTTT. Translated: CASSPGGLNNQPQHF.

The gene calls are TRBV7-2 and TRBJ2-7; a weak D match, TRBD1 (6 bases). Trimming shortened V by 5 bases and J by 4 bases, and 27 bases separated the two germline ends. The germline CDR1 and CDR2 sequences are SGHTA and FQGNSA. CDR3 length equals 18 residues. Written as DNA, the CDR3 is TGTGCCAGCAGCCATACCTACGGGCAGGGGTTTCCCCAATACGAGCAGTACTTC. This gives the protein CASSHTYGQGFPQYEQYF.

This sequence joins TRBV30 and TRBJ1-2; D unclear. With 0 bases removed from V and 4 bases from J, the gap between germline ends came to 12 bases. The CDR3 runs 14 residues. CDR1 and CDR2 (germline): GTSNPN, SVGIG (reference sequence). The CDR3, as DNA: TGTGCCTGGAGTGTACCGCGAGTCCGCTATGGCTACACCTTC. Translation: CAWSVPRVRYGYTF.

The chain employs TRBV27 and TRBJ1-4; TRBD1 is a possible D gene (5 bases). The V end was cut by 2 bases, the J end by 11 bases, with 18 bases between. This CDR3 comprises 15 residues. Germline V lookup: CDR1 MNHEY, CDR2 SMNVEV (reference sequence). In DNA form, the CDR3 reads TGTGCCAGCAGTTTAAGTTGGGGCCCAAGACGGAAACTGTTTTTT. It yields the protein CASSLSWGPRRKLFF.

This clone was counted many times. This CDR3 is also generated by other DNA sequences in the sample. The chain combines TRBV11-3 with TRBJ2-7; tentatively, D is TRBD1 (6 bases). The V and J ends lost 5 bases and 4 bases respectively, with 15 bases between them. This CDR3 is built from 14 residues. Germline CDR1 SGHNT, CDR2 YENEEA. CDR3 loop: CASSLSGTNYEQYF. CDR3 coding DNA: TGTGCCAGCAGCCTTTCCGGGACAAATTACGAGCAGTACTTC. Full variable domain (rest looked up from reference TRBV11-3 and TRBJ2-7): EAGVVQSPRYKIIEKKQPVAFWCNPISGHNTLYWYLQNLGQGPELLIRYENEEAVDDSQLPKDRFSAERLKGVDSTLKIQPAELGDSAVYLCASSLSGTNYEQYFGPGTRLTVT.

A single count supports this clone. The rearrangement uses TRBV19 and TRBJ2-7; 9 bases agree with TRBD1. This CDR3 contains 15 residues. Germline V CDR1 and CDR2: LNHDA, SQIVND (reference sequence). Trimming removed 5 bases from V and 6 bases from J; junction bases left unmatched: 11. Written as DNA, the CDR3 is TGTGCCAGTAGTCTACAGGGGGCGCGGACTCTCGAGCAGTACTTC. This translates into CASSLQGARTLEQYF.

V is TRBV3-1 (or the pseudogene TRBV3-2) and J is TRBJ2-3; D is unclear. The germline V gene has CDR1 LGHDT and CDR2 YNNKEL (reference sequence). V shed 4 bases and J shed 1 base, with 33 bases lying between them. This CDR3 is built from 22 residues. The CDR3 reads CASSPERCGPRSEFWRTDTQYF. CDR3 nucleotide sequence: TGTGCCAGCAGCCCTGAAAGGTGTGGTCCCAGGTCCGAGTTTTGGCGCACAGATACGCAGTATTTT.

This clone occurred a few times. V usage is TRBV27 and J usage is TRBJ2-2, with 10 bases lining up with TRBD2. The germline gives CDR1 MNHEY, CDR2 SMNVEV (reference sequence). The CDR3 loop spans 15 amino acids. V was clipped by 6 bases and J by 0 bases; unmatched bases: 1. The CDR3 DNA is TGTGCCAGCAGGCTAGCGGGAGCGAACACCGGGGAGCTGTTTTTT. As protein: CASRLAGANTGELFF.

Comments on this clone: The same CDR3 can be traced to other DNA sequences in this sample. The chain couples TRBV6-2 or TRBV6-3 to TRBJ2-7; TRBD2 is a possible D gene (5 bases). V gave up 2 bases and J gave up 7 bases, with 9 bases separating them. Germline assignment: CDR1 MNHEY and CDR2 SVGEGT. CDR3 length: 12 residues. CDR3 amino acids: CASSYPPGEQYF. The CDR3 coding sequence is TGTGCCAGCAGTTACCCGCCGGGGGAGCAGTACTTC.

This chain links TRBV7-2 with TRBJ1-2; D ambiguous. This CDR3 region has 16 residues. The ends were cut back, 4 bases at V and 0 bases at J, with 15 bases in the middle. Germline V gene lookup returns CDR1 SGHTA and CDR2 FQGNSA. CDR3 nucleotide sequence: TGTGCCAGCAGCTCGCCAAATTCGGTTTCTAACTATGGCTACACCTTC. As protein: CASSSPNSVSNYGYTF. The full variable domain, with the rest looked up from reference TRBV7-2 and TRBJ1-2, is GAGVSQSPSNKVTEKGKDVELRCDPISGHTALYWYRQSLGQGLEFLIYFQGNSAPDKSGLPSDRFSAERTGGSVSTLTIQRTQQEDSAVYLCASSSPNSVSNYGYTFGSGTRLTVV.

The chain links TRBV20-1 to TRBJ1-1; D is perhaps TRBD1 (6 bases). The V and J ends lost 3 bases and 10 bases respectively, with 15 bases between them. The CDR3 consists of 12 residues. CDR1 is DFQATT and CDR2 is SNEGSKA in the germline V gene (reference sequence). Here the CDR3 reads CSASLGGLGAFF. In DNA form, the CDR3 reads TGCAGTGCTAGTTTGGGGGGGCTGGGAGCTTTCTTT.

The J gene is TRBJ2-5, the V gene TRBV4-1; 7 nucleotides line up with TRBD2. This CDR3 comprises 14 residues. J lost 10 bases, V lost 0 bases, and 8 bases had no gene match. The V gene's germline CDR1 is MGHRA and CDR2 YSYEKL. The CDR3 region has the DNA TGCGCCAGCAGCCAAGATATAAGTGGGGGGGACCAGTACTTC. It encodes CASSQDISGGDQYF.

The chain couples TRBV3-1 (or the pseudogene TRBV3-2) to TRBJ2-7; possible D gene TRBD2, 5 bases. The CDR3 loop spans 14 amino acids. V was clipped by 1 base and J by 2 bases, with 9 bases between them. Germline V CDR1 and CDR2: LGHDT, YNNKEL (reference sequence). CDR3: CASSQGPGTYEQYF. CDR3 DNA sequence: TGTGCCAGCAGCCAAGGTCCGGGGACCTACGAGCAGTACTTC.

This sequence joins TRBV2 and TRBJ2-7, with D possibly being TRBD1 (5 bases). The CDR3 is made up of 14 amino acids. V was pared by 5 bases and J by 3 bases, with 14 bases between. Germline V lookup: CDR1 SNHLY, CDR2 FYNNEI. CDR3 coding DNA: TGTGCCAGCAGTCGACAGCTCGCCGGCTACGAGCAGTACTTC. Translating it yields CASSRQLAGYEQYF. The full variable domain, rest sourced from reference TRBV2 and TRBJ2-7, is EPEVTQTPSHQVTQMGQEVILRCVPISNHLYFYWYRQILGQKVEFLVSFYNNEISEKSEIFDDQFSVERPDGSNFTLKIRSTKLEDSAMYFCASSRQLAGYEQYFGPGTRLTVT.